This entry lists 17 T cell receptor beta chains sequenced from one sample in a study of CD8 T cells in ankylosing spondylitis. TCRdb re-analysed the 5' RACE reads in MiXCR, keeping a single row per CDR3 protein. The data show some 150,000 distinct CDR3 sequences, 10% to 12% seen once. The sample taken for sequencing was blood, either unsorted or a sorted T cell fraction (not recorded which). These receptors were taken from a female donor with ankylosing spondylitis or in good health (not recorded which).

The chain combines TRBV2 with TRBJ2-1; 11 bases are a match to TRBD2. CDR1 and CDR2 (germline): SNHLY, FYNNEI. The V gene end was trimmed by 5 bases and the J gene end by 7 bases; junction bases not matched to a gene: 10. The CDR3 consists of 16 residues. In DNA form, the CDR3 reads TGTGCCAGCAGTAACCAACTAGCGGGAGTTAGTAATGAGCAGTTCTTC. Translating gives CASSNQLAGVSNEQFF.

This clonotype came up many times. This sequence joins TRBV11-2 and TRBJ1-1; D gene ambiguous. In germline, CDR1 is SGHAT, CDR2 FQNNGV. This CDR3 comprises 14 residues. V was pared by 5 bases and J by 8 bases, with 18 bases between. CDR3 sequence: CASSLPGLLPEAFF. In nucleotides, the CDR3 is TGTGCCAGCAGCCTTCCCGGACTCCTGCCGGAAGCTTTCTTT.

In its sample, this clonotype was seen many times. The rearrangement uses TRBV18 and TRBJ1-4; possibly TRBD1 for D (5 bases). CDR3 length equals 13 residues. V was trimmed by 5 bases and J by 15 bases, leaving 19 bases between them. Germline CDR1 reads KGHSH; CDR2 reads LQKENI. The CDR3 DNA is TGTGCCAGCTCAGAGACTGAAGAGGGGAAAGTGTTTTTT. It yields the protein CASSETEEGKVFF.

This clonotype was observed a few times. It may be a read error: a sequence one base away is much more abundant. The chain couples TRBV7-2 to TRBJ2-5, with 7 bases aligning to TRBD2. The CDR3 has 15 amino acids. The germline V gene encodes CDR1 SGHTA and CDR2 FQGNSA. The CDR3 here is CVSSLVAGVRETQYF. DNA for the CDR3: TGTGTCAGCAGCTTAGTTGCGGGAGTGAGGGAGACCCAGTACTTC. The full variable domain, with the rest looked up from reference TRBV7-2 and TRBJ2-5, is GAGVSQSPSNKVTEKGKDVELRCDPISGHTALYWYRQSLGQGLEFLIYFQGNSAPDKSGLPSDRFSAERTGGSVSTLTIQRTQQEDSAVYLCVSSLVAGVRETQYFGPGTRLLVL.

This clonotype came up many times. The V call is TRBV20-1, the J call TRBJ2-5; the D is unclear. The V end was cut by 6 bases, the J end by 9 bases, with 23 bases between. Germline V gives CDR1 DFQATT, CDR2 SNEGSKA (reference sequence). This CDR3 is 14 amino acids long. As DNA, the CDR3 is TGCAGTGCAAGCCGGGTATCTGTTGATGAGGCCCAGTACTTC. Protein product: CSASRVSVDEAQYF.

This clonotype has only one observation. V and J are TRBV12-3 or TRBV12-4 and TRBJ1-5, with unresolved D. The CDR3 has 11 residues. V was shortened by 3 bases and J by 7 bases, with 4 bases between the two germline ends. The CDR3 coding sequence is TGTGCCAGCAGTTTGGGGCAGCCCCAGCATTTT. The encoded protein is CASSLGQPQHF.

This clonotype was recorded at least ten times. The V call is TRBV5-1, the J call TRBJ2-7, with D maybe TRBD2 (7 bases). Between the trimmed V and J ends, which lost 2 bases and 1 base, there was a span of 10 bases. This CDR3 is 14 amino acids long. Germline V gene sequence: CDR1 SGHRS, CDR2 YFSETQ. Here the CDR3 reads CASSFEGGSYEQYF. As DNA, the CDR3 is TGCGCCAGCAGCTTCGAGGGGGGGTCCTACGAGCAGTACTTC. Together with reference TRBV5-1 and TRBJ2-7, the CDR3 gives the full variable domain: KAGVTQTPRYLIKTRGQQVTLSCSPISGHRSVSWYQQTPGQGLQFLFEYFSETQRNKGNFPGRFSGRQFSNSRSEMNVSTLELGDSALYLCASSFEGGSYEQYFGPGTRLTVT.

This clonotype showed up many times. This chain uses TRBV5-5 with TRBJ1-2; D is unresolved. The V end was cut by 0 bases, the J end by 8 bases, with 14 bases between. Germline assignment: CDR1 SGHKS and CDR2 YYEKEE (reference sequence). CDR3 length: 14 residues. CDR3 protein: CASSLEVVGGGYTF. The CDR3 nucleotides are TGTGCCAGCAGCTTGGAGGTCGTTGGCGGAGGCTACACCTTC.

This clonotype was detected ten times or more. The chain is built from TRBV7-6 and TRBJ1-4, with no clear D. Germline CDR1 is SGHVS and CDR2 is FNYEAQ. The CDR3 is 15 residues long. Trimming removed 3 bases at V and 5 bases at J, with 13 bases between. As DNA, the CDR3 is TGTGCCAGCAGCTTTGGAGACGGAGAGAATGAAAAACTGTTTTTT. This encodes CASSFGDGENEKLFF.

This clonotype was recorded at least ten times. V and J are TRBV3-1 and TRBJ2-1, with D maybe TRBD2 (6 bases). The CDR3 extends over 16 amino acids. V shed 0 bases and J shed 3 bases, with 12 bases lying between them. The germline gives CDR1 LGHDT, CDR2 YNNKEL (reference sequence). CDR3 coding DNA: TGTGCCAGCAGCCAAGAGGGGACTCCTATCTACAATGAGCAGTTCTTC. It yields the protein CASSQEGTPIYNEQFF.

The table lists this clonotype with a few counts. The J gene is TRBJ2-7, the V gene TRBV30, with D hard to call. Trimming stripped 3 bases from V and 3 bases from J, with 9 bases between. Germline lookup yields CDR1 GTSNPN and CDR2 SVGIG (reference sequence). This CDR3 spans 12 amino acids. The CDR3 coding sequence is TGTGCCTGGAGGCTAGAGAGCTACGAGCAGTACTTC. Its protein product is CAWRLESYEQYF.

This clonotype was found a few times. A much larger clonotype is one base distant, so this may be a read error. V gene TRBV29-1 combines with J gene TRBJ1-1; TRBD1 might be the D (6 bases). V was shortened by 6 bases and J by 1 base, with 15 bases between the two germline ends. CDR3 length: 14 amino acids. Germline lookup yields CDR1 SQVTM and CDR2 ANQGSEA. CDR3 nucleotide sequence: TGCAGCGTGGTACCCGAGACAGGGAACACTGAAGCTTTCTTT. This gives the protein CSVVPETGNTEAFF.

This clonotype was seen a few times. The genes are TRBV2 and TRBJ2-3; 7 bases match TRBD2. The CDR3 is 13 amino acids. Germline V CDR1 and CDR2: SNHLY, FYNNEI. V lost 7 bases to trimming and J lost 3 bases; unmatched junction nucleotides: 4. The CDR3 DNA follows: TGTGCCAGCATATACGGGGGGACAGATACGCAGTATTTT. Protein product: CASIYGGTDTQYF.

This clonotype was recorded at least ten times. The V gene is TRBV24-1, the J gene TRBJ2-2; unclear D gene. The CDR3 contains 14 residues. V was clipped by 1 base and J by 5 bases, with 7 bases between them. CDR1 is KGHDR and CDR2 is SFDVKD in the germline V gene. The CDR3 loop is CATSDLTVTGELFF. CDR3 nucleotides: TGTGCCACCAGTGATTTAACGGTTACCGGGGAGCTGTTTTTT.

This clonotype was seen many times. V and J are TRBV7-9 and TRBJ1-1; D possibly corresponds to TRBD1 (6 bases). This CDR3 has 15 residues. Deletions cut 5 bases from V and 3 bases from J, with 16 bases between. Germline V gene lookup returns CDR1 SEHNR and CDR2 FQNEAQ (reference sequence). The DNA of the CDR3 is TGTGCCAGCAGCACCGACAGGCCACCATACACTGAAGCTTTCTTT. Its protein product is CASSTDRPPYTEAFF.

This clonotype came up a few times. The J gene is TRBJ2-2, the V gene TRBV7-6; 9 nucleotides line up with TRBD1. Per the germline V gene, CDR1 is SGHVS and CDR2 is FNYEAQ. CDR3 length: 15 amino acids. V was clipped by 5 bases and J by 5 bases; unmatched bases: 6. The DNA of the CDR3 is TGTGCCAGCAGCCGGGGACAGGGAGGGACCGGGGAGCTGTTTTTT. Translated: CASSRGQGGTGELFF.

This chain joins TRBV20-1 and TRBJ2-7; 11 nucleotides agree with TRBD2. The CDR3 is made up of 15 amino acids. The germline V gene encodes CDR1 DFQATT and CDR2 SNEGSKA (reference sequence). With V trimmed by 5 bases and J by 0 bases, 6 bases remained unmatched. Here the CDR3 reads CSAPSGGTHSYEQYF. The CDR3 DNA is TGCAGTGCTCCTAGCGGGGGGACCCACTCCTACGAGCAGTACTTC.